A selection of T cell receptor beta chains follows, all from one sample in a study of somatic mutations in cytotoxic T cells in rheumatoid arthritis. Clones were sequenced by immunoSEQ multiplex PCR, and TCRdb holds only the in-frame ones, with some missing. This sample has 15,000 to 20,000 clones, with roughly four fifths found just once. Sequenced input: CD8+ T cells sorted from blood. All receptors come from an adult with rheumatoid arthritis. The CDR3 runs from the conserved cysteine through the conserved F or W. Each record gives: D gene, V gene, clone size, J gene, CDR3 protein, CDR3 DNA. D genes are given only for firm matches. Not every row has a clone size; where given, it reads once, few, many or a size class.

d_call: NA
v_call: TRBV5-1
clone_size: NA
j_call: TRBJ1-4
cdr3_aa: CASSFPNPLPATNEKLFF
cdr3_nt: TGCGCCAGCAGCTTCCCGAACCCTCTCCCTGCAACTAATGAAAAACTGTTTTTT

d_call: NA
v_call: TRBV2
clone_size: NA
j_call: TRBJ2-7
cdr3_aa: CASSEVPGTISYEQYF
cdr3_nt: TGTGCCAGCAGTGAGGTTCCCGGGACAATATCCTACGAGCAGTACTTC

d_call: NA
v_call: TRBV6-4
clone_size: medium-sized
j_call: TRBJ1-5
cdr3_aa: CASSEGANQPQHF
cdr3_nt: TGTGCCAGCAGTGAGGGAGCCAACCAGCCCCAGCATTTT

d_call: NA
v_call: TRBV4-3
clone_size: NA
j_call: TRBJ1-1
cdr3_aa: CASSQFESTEAFF
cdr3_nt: TGCGCCAGCAGCCAATTCGAGTCCACTGAAGCTTTCTTT

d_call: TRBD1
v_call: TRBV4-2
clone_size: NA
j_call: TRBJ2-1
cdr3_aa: CASSQAEAETGVNEQFF
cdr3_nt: TGTGCCAGCAGCCAAGCCGAGGCCGAGACAGGGGTCAATGAGCAGTTCTTC

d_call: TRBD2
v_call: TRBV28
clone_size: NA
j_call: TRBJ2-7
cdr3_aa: CATSLAGDYEQYF
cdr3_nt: TGTGCCACCAGCTTAGCGGGGGACTACGAGCAGTACTTC

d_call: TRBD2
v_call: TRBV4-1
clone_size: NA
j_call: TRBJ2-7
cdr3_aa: CASSHTKTSGSEQYF
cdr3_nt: TGCGCCAGCAGCCATACAAAAACTAGCGGGAGCGAGCAGTACTTC

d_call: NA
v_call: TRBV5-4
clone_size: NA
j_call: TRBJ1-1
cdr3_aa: CASSLGWGNTEAFF
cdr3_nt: TGTGCCAGCAGCTTGGGGTGGGGAAACACTGAAGCTTTCTTT

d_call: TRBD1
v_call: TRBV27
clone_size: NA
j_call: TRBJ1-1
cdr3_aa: CASSLGQGGTEAFF
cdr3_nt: TGTGCCAGCAGTTTGGGACAGGGGGGCACTGAAGCTTTCTTT

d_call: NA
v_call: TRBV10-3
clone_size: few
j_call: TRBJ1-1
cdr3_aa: CAISEPFPGQTEAFF
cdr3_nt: TGTGCCATCAGTGAGCCTTTCCCCGGCCAGACTGAAGCTTTCTTT

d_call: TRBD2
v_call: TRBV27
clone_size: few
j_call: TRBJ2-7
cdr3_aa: CASSFSGDSYEQYF
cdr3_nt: TGTGCCAGCAGTTTTAGCGGGGACTCCTACGAGCAGTACTTC

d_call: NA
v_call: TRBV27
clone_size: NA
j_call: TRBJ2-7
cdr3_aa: CASSLPGKSYEQYF
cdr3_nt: TGTGCCAGCAGTTTACCAGGGAAATCCTACGAGCAGTACTTC

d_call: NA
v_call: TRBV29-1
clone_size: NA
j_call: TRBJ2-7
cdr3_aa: CSVVAYEQYF
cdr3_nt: TGCAGCGTTGTAGCCTACGAGCAGTACTTC

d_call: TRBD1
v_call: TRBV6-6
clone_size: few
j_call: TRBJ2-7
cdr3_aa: CASSYLQGFREQYF
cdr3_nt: TGTGCCAGCAGTTACTTACAGGGGTTCCGCGAGCAGTACTTC

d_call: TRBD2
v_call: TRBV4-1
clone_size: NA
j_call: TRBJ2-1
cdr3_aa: CASSPAGLAGGLNYNEQFF
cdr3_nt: TGCGCCAGCAGCCCTGCGGGACTAGCGGGGGGACTCAACTACAATGAGCAGTTCTTC

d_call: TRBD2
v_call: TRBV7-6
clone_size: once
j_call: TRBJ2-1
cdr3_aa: CASSSGGYNEQFF
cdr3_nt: TGTGCCAGCAGCTCGGGGGGCTACAATGAGCAGTTCTTC

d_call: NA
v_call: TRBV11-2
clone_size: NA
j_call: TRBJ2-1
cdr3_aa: CASSLVRDPGFF
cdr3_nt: TGTGCCAGCAGCTTAGTCCGGGATCCCGGGTTCTTC

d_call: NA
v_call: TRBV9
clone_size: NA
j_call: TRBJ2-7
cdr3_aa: CASSVAHLPGIDEQYF
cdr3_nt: TGTGCCAGCAGCGTAGCGCACCTCCCAGGGATTGACGAGCAGTACTTC

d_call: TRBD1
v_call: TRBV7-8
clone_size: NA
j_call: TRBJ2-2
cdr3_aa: CASSSSGGNTGELFF
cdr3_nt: TGTGCCAGCAGCAGCTCAGGGGGAAACACCGGGGAGCTGTTTTTT

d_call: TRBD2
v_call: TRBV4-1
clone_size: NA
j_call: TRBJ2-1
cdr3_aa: CASSQDRTSGGNEQFF
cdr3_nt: TGCGCCAGCAGCCAAGATCGAACTAGCGGGGGGAATGAGCAGTTCTTC

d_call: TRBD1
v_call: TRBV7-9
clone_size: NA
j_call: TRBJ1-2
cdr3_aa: CASSLPSRGEVWYGYTF
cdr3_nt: TGTGCCAGCAGCTTACCGAGCAGGGGGGAGGTCTGGTATGGCTACACCTTC

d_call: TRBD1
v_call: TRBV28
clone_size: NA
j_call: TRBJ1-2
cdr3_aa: CASTRQGAYGYTF
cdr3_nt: TGTGCCAGCACCCGACAGGGGGCATATGGCTACACCTTC

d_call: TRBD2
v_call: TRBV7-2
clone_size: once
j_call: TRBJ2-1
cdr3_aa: CASRPSGYNEQFF
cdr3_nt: TGTGCCAGCAGGCCTAGCGGGTACAATGAGCAGTTCTTC

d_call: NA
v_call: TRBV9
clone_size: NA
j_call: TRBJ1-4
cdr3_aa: CASSKGGKLFF
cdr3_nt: TGTGCCAGCAGCAAAGGGGGAAAACTGTTTTTT

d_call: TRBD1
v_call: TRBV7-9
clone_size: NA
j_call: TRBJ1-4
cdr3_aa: CASSRQGSNEKLFF
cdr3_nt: TGTGCCAGCAGCCGACAGGGTTCTAATGAAAAACTGTTTTTT

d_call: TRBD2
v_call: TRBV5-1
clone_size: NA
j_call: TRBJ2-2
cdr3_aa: CASTVGLATGELFF
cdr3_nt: TGCGCCAGCACGGTGGGACTAGCGACCGGGGAGCTGTTTTTT

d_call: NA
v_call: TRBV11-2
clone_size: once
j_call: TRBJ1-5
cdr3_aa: CASSLGRVGPQHF
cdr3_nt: TGTGCCAGCAGCTTAGGCCGGGTTGGGCCCCAGCATTTT

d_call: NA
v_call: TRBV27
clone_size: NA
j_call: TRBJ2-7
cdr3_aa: CASSLSSQGLSEQYF
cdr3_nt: TGTGCCAGCAGTTTATCAAGTCAGGGGCTTAGCGAGCAGTACTTC

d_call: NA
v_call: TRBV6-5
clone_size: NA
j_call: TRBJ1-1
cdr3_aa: CATMGRLNTEAFF
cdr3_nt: TGTGCCACCATGGGACGGCTGAACACTGAAGCTTTCTTT

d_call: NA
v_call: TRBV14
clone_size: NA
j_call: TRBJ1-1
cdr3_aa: CATSLKTANTEAFF
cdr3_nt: TGTGCCACCTCCCTTAAGACAGCGAACACTGAAGCTTTCTTT

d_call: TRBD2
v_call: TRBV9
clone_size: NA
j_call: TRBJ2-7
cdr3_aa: CASSAGLAGVSYEQYF
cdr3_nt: TGTGCCAGCAGCGCCGGACTAGCGGGAGTGTCCTACGAGCAGTACTTC

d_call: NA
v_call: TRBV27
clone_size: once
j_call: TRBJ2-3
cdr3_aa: CASSLQDSTDTQYF
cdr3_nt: TGTGCCAGCAGTTTACAGGATAGCACAGATACGCAGTATTTT

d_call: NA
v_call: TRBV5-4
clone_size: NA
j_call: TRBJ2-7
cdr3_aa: CASSASYEQYF
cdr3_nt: TGTGCCAGCAGCGCATCCTACGAGCAGTACTTC

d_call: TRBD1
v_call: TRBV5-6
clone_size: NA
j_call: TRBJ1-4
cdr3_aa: CASSLARQGKEKLFF
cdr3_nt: TGTGCCAGCAGCTTGGCGCGACAGGGTAAAGAAAAACTGTTTTTT

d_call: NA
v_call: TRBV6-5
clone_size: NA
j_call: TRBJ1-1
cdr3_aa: CASSYEGRNTEAFF
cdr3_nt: TGTGCCAGCAGTTATGAGGGTAGGAACACTGAAGCTTTCTTT

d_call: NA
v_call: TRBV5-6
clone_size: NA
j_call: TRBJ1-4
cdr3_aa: CASSLAQTNNEKLFF
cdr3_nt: TGTGCCAGCAGCTTGGCACAGACCAATAATGAAAAACTGTTTTTT

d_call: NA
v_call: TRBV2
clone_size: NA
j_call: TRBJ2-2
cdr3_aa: CASSPPDHTGELFF
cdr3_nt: TGTGCCAGCAGTCCGCCCGACCACACCGGGGAGCTGTTTTTT

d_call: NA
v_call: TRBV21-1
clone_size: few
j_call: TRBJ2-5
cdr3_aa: CASSFRLAGDQETQYF
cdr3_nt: TGTGCCAGCAGCTTTCGACTAGCGGGGGACCAAGAGACCCAGTACTTC

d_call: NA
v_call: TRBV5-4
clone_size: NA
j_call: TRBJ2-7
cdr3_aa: CASSLAGSPEQYF
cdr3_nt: TGTGCCAGCAGCTTGGCCGGGAGCCCCGAGCAGTACTTC

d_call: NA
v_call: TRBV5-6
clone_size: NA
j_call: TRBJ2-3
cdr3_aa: CASSSDRPYNTDTQYF
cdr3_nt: TGTGCCAGCAGCTCGGACAGACCCTATAACACAGATACGCAGTATTTT

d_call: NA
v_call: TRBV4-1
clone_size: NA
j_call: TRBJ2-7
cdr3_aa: CASSPRGARDSYEQYF
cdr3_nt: TGCGCCAGCAGCCCCCGGGGGGCTCGGGACTCCTACGAGCAGTACTTC